This record covers a single T cell receptor beta chain. These data belong to a study of blood T cell repertoires in COVID-19. For the study at large: Sources were T cells, B-cell-depleted T cells, or PBMCs; the material itself was cDNA or gDNA.

The trim removed 3 bases at V and 1 base at J, leaving 3 bases unmatched. Per germline, CDR1 PRHDT and CDR2 FYEKMQ (reference sequence). The CDR3 length is 14 residues. Sequenced by immunoSEQ multiplex PCR; TCRdb stores in-frame clones only, minus some. The sample includes about 39,000 clones, about 85% of them seen just once. Sequenced sample: peripheral blood. V is TRBV13 and J is TRBJ2-7; 7 bases line up with TRBD2. The sequence derives from a man aged 55 to 70 with acute or convalescent COVID-19. DNA for the CDR3: TGTGCCAGCAGCTTTAGCGGGCTATCCTACGAGCAGTACTTC. It codes for CASSFSGLSYEQYF.